This T cell receptor beta chain was found in a study of T cells after yellow fever vaccination. Background on the study: The SMART-Seq v4 Ultra Low Input method served to prepare the low-cell-number fractions. Notes on the study in general: Contaminants from the bulk population, in the form of abundant clonotypes, could be found in FACS-sorted repertoires.

TCR cDNA, made by 5'RACE template switching, carried an added universal primer site and UMIs. Each CDR3 protein gets one entry after TCRdb re-called the 5' RACE reads with MiXCR. Of nearly 550,000 distinct CDR3 sequences in the sample, 19% were seen once. With respect to this clonotype: Its matching antigen is unknown.

Trimming removed 0 bases from V and 2 bases from J, with 20 bases in between. Germline loops: CDR1 DFQATT, CDR2 SNEGSKA (reference sequence). The CDR3 covers 17 residues. This chain connects TRBV20-1 to TRBJ2-7, with TRBD2 as a possible D gene (6 bases). This TCR derives from a young man who received the YFV17D yellow fever vaccine. The sequencing used PBMCs, collected 15 days after the yellow fever booster vaccination. The CDR3 region has the DNA TGCAGTGCTAGAGATTGGGTGGGAGGCTCGACTACCTACGAGCAGTACTTC. This encodes CSARDWVGGSTTYEQYF.